These 8 T cell receptor beta chains were sequenced from one sample in a study of T cell changes during pregnancy in multiple sclerosis. Using immunoSEQ multiplex PCR, the repertoire was profiled, and TCRdb retains in-frame clones only, with some absent. The sample shows tens of thousands of clones, just under 95% of them seen only once. Sample: peripheral blood, taken in the second trimester of pregnancy. These receptor sequences come from a female donor with multiple sclerosis, enrolled in a pregnancy study.

The DNA for the CDR3 is TGTGCCAGCAGTTCTTATCTCCGGGACAAGGGGGTCGAGACCCAGTACTTC. Its protein is CASSSYLRDKGVETQYF. The chain joins TRBV27 to TRBJ2-5, with D maybe TRBD1 (6 bases). Trimming removed 4 bases at V and 5 bases at J, with 23 bases between. Germline values: CDR1 MNHEY, CDR2 SMNVEV (reference sequence). The length of the CDR3 is 17 residues.

The rearrangement uses TRBV5-1 and TRBJ1-4; possibly TRBD1 for D (5 bases). The CDR3 totals 14 residues. Per germline, CDR1 SGHRS and CDR2 YFSETQ. Trimming stripped 7 bases from V and 8 bases from J, with 18 bases between. CDR3 bases: TGCGCCAGCGGCCCTTACAACAGGAACGAAAAACTGTTTTTT. Translation gives CASGPYNRNEKLFF.

V and J are TRBV6-5 and TRBJ2-1, with 15 bases identical to TRBD2. This CDR3 has 16 residues. Trimming cost V 2 bases and J 8 bases; bases outside gene matches: 4. Germline V CDR1 and CDR2: MNHEY, SVGAGI. CDR3 DNA sequence: TGTGCCAGCAGTTACAGGGGACTAGCGGGAGGATATGAGCAGTTCTTC. This codes for CASSYRGLAGGYEQFF.

V and J are TRBV5-8 and TRBJ2-6; TRBD1 might be the D (5 bases). Germline V lookup: CDR1 SGHTS, CDR2 YDEGEE. This CDR3 has 15 amino acids. Trimming took 5 bases from V and 0 from J, leaving 9 bases between them. CDR3 sequence (DNA): TGTGCCAGCAGGCCCAGGGCCTCTGGGGCCAACGTCCTGACTTTC. Translated: CASRPRASGANVLTF.

This chain joins TRBV7-3 and TRBJ2-1; 13 bases agree with TRBD2. V lost 5 bases and J lost 8; bases outside the gene matches: 6. Germline-derived CDR1 and CDR2 are SGHTA and FQGTGA. This CDR3 has 15 residues. The CDR3 bases are TGTGCCAGCAGCCCACTAGCGGGAGGGGTCCATGAGCAGTTCTTC. This encodes CASSPLAGGVHEQFF.

The table lists this clone with a few counts. V gene TRBV5-1 combines with J gene TRBJ2-1; 8 nucleotides line up with TRBD2. V lost 5 bases, J lost 1 base, and 5 bases stayed unmatched. The germline V gene encodes CDR1 SGHRS and CDR2 YFSETQ. The CDR3 spans 15 residues. The CDR3 loop is CASSLLAVSYNEQFF. CDR3 DNA sequence: TGCGCCAGCAGTTTACTAGCGGTTTCCTACAATGAGCAGTTCTTC.

The chain is built from TRBV28 and TRBJ1-5; no reliable D call. Trimming took off 3 bases at V and 3 bases at J, with 9 bases between the two ends. The CDR3 spans 14 residues. Per the germline V gene, CDR1 is MDHEN and CDR2 is SYDVKM. CDR3 nucleotide sequence: TGTGCCAGCAGTTTCCTTCAGTACAATCAGCCCCAGCATTTT. Translating it yields CASSFLQYNQPQHF.

CDR3 DNA: TGTGCCAGCAGCTACGATTCGGTTTCGAACACCGGGGAGCTGTTTTTT. Its translation is CASSYDSVSNTGELFF. The chain combines TRBV9 with TRBJ2-2; D is unclear. V shed 4 bases and J shed 0 bases, with 13 bases lying between them. This CDR3 has 16 residues. Germline CDR1 and CDR2: SGDLS and YYNGEE.